A selection of T cell receptor beta chains follows, all from one sample in a study of T cell responses to AZD1222 COVID-19 vaccine. Only in-frame clones appear in the TCRdb table, and some are missing; sequencing was by immunoSEQ multiplex PCR. The sample has some 130,000 clones, 91% seen once. Source: peripheral blood, taken on day 0 of AZD1222 vaccination. These receptors were taken from an adult in good health. Both conserved end residues are part of each CDR3.

J gene,CDR3 length,V gene,CDR3 protein
TRBJ1-3,17,TRBV3-1/TRBV3-2,CASSQRTYPSPGNTIYF
TRBJ2-3,15,TRBV7-2,CASSFSSGKIDTQYF
TRBJ2-7,16,TRBV15,CATSRSGLAGIYEQYF
TRBJ2-2,12,TRBV7-3,CASSLGSGELFF
TRBJ1-2,16,TRBV19,CASSESPGTAMNGYTF
TRBJ1-1,16,TRBV27,CASSFRGRNGNTEAFF
TRBJ1-4,16,TRBV7-9,CASSLGGSPRREKLFF
TRBJ2-7,13,TRBV6-2/TRBV6-3,CASSWDFSYEQYF
TRBJ2-2,16,TRBV28,CASSLPQTGGTGELFF
TRBJ2-3,16,TRBV7-3,CASSLILAPSTDTQYF
TRBJ1-2,15,TRBV9,CASSVVLTGEDGYTF
TRBJ1-5,14,TRBV7-9,CASIRGVGNQPQHF
TRBJ1-1,16,TRBV28,CASRPLTGTGRAEAFF
TRBJ1-1,14,TRBV6-5,CATSRSSMNTEAFF
TRBJ2-4,16,TRBV18,CASSQISGPAGGIQYF
TRBJ2-1,13,TRBV6-5,CASSPLLSSEQFF